The 12 T cell receptor beta chains listed next were all sequenced from one sample in a study of human T cells and chemical hapten exposure (dated by TCRdb to 2020 to 2023). This specimen's time point label, per the study, means: patch test 3, about 24 weeks after DPC sensitization. The label giving this sample's treatment or condition can be read as: therapeutic diphenylcyclopropenone sensitization with weekly scalp DPC. The protocol used for the library was RACE. The run used a NextSeq 500. Through fastp at Q25 and MiXCR, TCRdb rebuilt clones from the public reads, retaining in-frame beta chains. When rows share a CDR3 protein, they turn into one entry using the most common DNA and genes. The sample contains tens of thousands of distinct CDR3 sequences, over 10% of them found a single time. The ten largest make up 2.4% of the sample. Material: whole blood, obtained in connection with sensitization to the hapten diphenylcyclopropenone (DPC). The receptors originated from a man between 25 and 39 years old with alopecia areata. Some clones in this sample may be carry-over from other donors' samples.

V usage is TRBV30 and J usage is TRBJ2-3, with 8 positions matching TRBD2. V was clipped by 2 bases and J by 10 bases; unmatched bases: 5. This CDR3 is built from 12 residues. Germline V lookup: CDR1 GTSNPN, CDR2 SVGIG (reference sequence). The CDR3 region is CAWSPAGGAQYF. The CDR3, as DNA: TGTGCCTGGAGTCCGGCGGGGGGAGCGCAGTATTTT. Full variable domain (rest looked up from reference TRBV30 and TRBJ2-3): SQTIHQWPATLVQPVGSPLSLECTVEGTSNPNLYWYRQAAGRGLQLLFYSVGIGQISSEVPQNLSASRPQDRQFILSSKKLLLSDSGFYLCAWSPAGGAQYFGPGTRLTVL.

This clonotype was seen at least ten times. The rearrangement uses TRBV20-1 and TRBJ1-6; D remains unclear. From germline, CDR1 is DFQATT and CDR2 SNEGSKA (reference sequence). Trimming took 3 bases from V and 6 from J, leaving 9 bases between them. The CDR3 extends over 13 amino acids. The CDR3 DNA follows: TGCAGTGCTAGTATGGGTGGTAATTCACCCCTCCACTTT. The encoded protein is CSASMGGNSPLHF.

This clonotype was seen more than once but under ten times. The chain uses TRBV30 and TRBJ1-5; D unclear. V dropped 0 bases and J dropped 1 base, with 4 bases sitting between them. This CDR3 has 13 residues. Per germline, CDR1 GTSNPN and CDR2 SVGIG (reference sequence). CDR3 nucleotide sequence: TGTGCCTGGAGTGTACTCAGCAATCAGCCCCAGCATTTT. Protein product: CAWSVLSNQPQHF.

Ten or more counts support this clonotype. The rearrangement uses TRBV7-9 and TRBJ1-1; the match to TRBD1 covers 7 bases. The length of the CDR3 is 14 residues. Germline V gene data show CDR1 as SEHNR and CDR2 as FQNEAQ (reference sequence). V dropped 5 bases and J dropped 4; count of bases not matched to a gene: 7. CDR3 region: CASSPRDRLTEAFF. The CDR3 nucleotides read TGTGCCAGCAGCCCACGGGACAGACTCACTGAAGCTTTCTTT.

This sequence joins TRBV21-1 and TRBJ2-2; no check of the table's D call, TRBD1, against the DNA was made. TRBV21-1 is noted as a pseudogene. The CDR3 contains 17 residues. DNA of the CDR3: TGTGCCAGCAGCAATCGCCGGGACAGGGACAGCACCGGGGAGCTGTTTTTT. It is translated as CASSNRRDRDSTGELFF.

The V and J genes are TRBV29-1 and TRBJ2-5; the D is unclear. CDR3 length: 13 amino acids. Germline lookup yields CDR1 SQVTM and CDR2 ANQGSEA. V lost 6 bases, J lost 2 bases, and 13 bases lay in between. CDR3 nucleotides: TGCAGCGTAGACATGGGGATACAAGAGACCCAGTACTTC. The encoded protein is CSVDMGIQETQYF.

This rearrangement joins TRBV28 to TRBJ1-5, with D possibly matching TRBD1 (5 bases). The CDR3 is 19 amino acids. V was shortened by 6 bases and J by 1 base, with 25 bases between the two germline ends. Per germline, CDR1 MDHEN and CDR2 SYDVKM. CDR3 DNA: TGTGCCAGCAGAATCTTTGGGGGGTGGTCTCCATCGAGCAATCAGCCCCAGCATTTT. This encodes CASRIFGGWSPSSNQPQHF.

There are many counts of this clonotype. The genes are TRBV9 and TRBJ2-7, with D maybe TRBD1 (6 bases). This CDR3 spans 15 amino acids. The germline V gene encodes CDR1 SGDLS and CDR2 YYNGEE. Trimming took 7 bases from V and 7 from J, leaving 24 bases between them. For the CDR3, the DNA is TGTGCCAGCGCCCTCAGTTGGGGGCGCGATGTAGAGCAGTACTTC. Encoded protein: CASALSWGRDVEQYF.

This clonotype has more than one count but fewer than ten. The CDR3 sequence: CASSWTAWTNQPQHF. The CDR3 DNA sequence: TGTGCCAGCAGTTGGACAGCATGGACCAATCAGCCCCAGCATTTT. This chain joins TRBV6-6 and TRBJ1-5; D possibly corresponds to TRBD1 (6 bases). Trimming took off 4 bases at V and 3 bases at J, with 13 bases between the two ends. CDR3 length: 15 amino acids. Germline V gene sequence: CDR1 MNHNY, CDR2 SVGAGI (reference sequence).

This clonotype is deemed medium-sized. The chain links TRBV6-2 or TRBV6-3 to TRBJ1-1, with D perhaps matching TRBD1 (6 bases). Trimming shortened V by 5 bases and J by 0 bases, and 13 bases separated the two germline ends. The germline CDR1 and CDR2 sequences are MNHEY and SVGEGT. There are 15 residues in the CDR3. The CDR3 loop is CASSPDRIMNTEAFF. The CDR3 coding sequence is TGTGCCAGCAGTCCTGACAGGATCATGAACACTGAAGCTTTCTTT.

This clonotype has just a few counts. The rearrangement joins TRBV7-9 to TRBJ2-4; 9 bases line up with TRBD1. Per the germline V gene, CDR1 is SEHNR and CDR2 is FQNEAQ (reference sequence). CDR3 length equals 15 residues. V shed 2 bases and J 8 bases; nucleotides not matched to a gene: 7. In DNA form, the CDR3 reads TGTGCCAGCAGCTTAACACAGGGGGCTGTGGACATTCAGTACTTC. It yields the protein CASSLTQGAVDIQYF.

This clonotype was counted many times. V and J are TRBV4-2 and TRBJ2-3; TRBD1 matches at 7 bases. Germline-derived CDR1 and CDR2 are LGHNA and YNFKEQ. This CDR3 contains 12 residues. The V gene end was trimmed by 8 bases and the J gene end by 5 bases; junction bases not matched to a gene: 4. CDR3 region: CASSAGGDTQYF. For the CDR3, the DNA is TGTGCCAGCTCCGCAGGGGGAGATACGCAGTATTTT.